Listed below are T cell receptor beta chains from one sample, sequenced in a study of human T cells and chemical hapten exposure. TCRdb itself ran the RACE reads through MiXCR, one entry per CDR3 protein. This table has more than 150,000 distinct CDR3 sequences, roughly 14% appearing once. The sequenced sample was whole blood, obtained in connection with sensitization to the hapten diphenylcyclopropenone (DPC). The receptor source for this set is a woman in her twenties or thirties with alopecia areata. Some clones in this sample may be carry-over from other donors' samples. Each CDR3 is given with its conserved first and last residue. A D gene is named only where the DNA matches it firmly. The size field is filled for only some rows; it gives once, few, many or a size class.

abundance | d_gene | len | j_gene | v_gene | CDR3nt | CDR3aa
- | - | 16 | TRBJ1-4 | TRBV3-1 | TGTGCCAGCAGCCAAACAAGGCGACAGTGGAATGAAAAACTGTTTTTT | CASSQTRRQWNEKLFF
few | TRBD2 | 16 | TRBJ2-2 | TRBV7-2 | TGTGCCAGCAGCTTACTGCAAAGCGGGGGAACCGGGGAGCTGTTTTTT | CASSLLQSGGTGELFF
few | - | 16 | TRBJ1-5 | TRBV2 | TGTGCCAGCAGTGAATCGGCAGGGAAAGGGAATCAGCCCCAGCATTTT | CASSESAGKGNQPQHF
- | - | 14 | TRBJ1-6 | TRBV12-3/TRBV12-4 | TGTGCCAGCAGTTTACGGGAGGGGGGTTCACCCCTCCACTTT | CASSLREGGSPLHF
- | - | 13 | TRBJ2-5 | TRBV29-1 | TGCAGCGTTGATGGTAGGGTCCAAGAGACCCAGTACTTC | CSVDGRVQETQYF
few | - | 14 | TRBJ1-6 | TRBV9 | TGTGCCAGCAGCGTAGTAGACAGCAATTCACCCCTCCACTTT | CASSVVDSNSPLHF
few | - | 14 | TRBJ2-5 | TRBV2 | TGTGCCGGCCGGGGGTACTTATGGCGAGAGACCCAGTACTTC | CAGRGYLWRETQYF
few | - | 18 | TRBJ2-7 | TRBV6-4 | TGTGCCAGCAGTGAAGGCTCGGGATTCTCCACCCTGAAATACGAGCAGTACTTC | CASSEGSGFSTLKYEQYF
- | - | 15 | TRBJ2-2 | TRBV6-6 | TGTGCCAGCAGTAATAAAAATGGGGGCACCGGGGAGCTGTTTTTT | CASSNKNGGTGELFF
few | - | 15 | TRBJ2-7 | TRBV6-2/TRBV6-3 | TGTGCCAGCAGTTACGCGCAGGGCATAGGGCACGAGCAGTACTTC | CASSYAQGIGHEQYF
few | - | 17 | TRBJ2-5 | TRBV5-4 | TGTGCCAGCAGCTTGGGAGGGCTACAGGGCCGGGGAGAGACCCAGTACTTC | CASSLGGLQGRGETQYF
few | TRBD2 | 15 | TRBJ2-1 | TRBV2 | TGTGCCAGCAGTTTGCGGACTAGCGGAGACAATGAGCAGTTCTTC | CASSLRTSGDNEQFF
- | - | 14 | TRBJ2-3 | TRBV5-5 | TGTGCCAGCAGCTTGGAGTGGGTCACAGATACGCAGTATTTT | CASSLEWVTDTQYF
few | - | 16 | TRBJ1-3 | TRBV5-6 | TGTGCCAGCAGCCTGGGACCGACCTCCTCTGGAAACACCATATATTTT | CASSLGPTSSGNTIYF
- | - | 13 | TRBJ1-2 | TRBV19 | TGTGCCAGTAACCCGGGGAAAAACTATGGCTACACCTTC | CASNPGKNYGYTF
- | - | 15 | TRBJ1-1 | TRBV21-1 | TGTGCCAGCACCCCTCGCGGGGGAAAGGCCACTGAAGCTTTCTTT | CASTPRGGKATEAFF
few | - | 17 | TRBJ2-5 | TRBV10-2 | TGCGCCAGCAGTGAAACGAGCGGTGGCGCTTCACAAGAGACCCAGTACTTC | CASSETSGGASQETQYF
- | - | 13 | TRBJ2-1 | TRBV12-3/TRBV12-4 | TGTGCCAGCCAACAGGGCTCCTACAATGAGCAGTTCTTC | CASQQGSYNEQFF
- | - | 13 | TRBJ1-3 | TRBV5-4 | TGTGCCAGCAGCTTGAGGGATAGAAACACCATATATTTT | CASSLRDRNTIYF
many | - | 14 | TRBJ1-5 | TRBV12-3/TRBV12-4 | TGTGCCAGCAGTTTAGTGGAGGGATCTCCGCCCCAGCATTTT | CASSLVEGSPPQHF
- | TRBD2 | 13 | TRBJ2-3 | TRBV7-3 | TGTGCCAGCAGTCGGGACTACCTAGATACGCAGTATTTT | CASSRDYLDTQYF
- | - | 15 | TRBJ2-1 | TRBV7-9 | TGTGCCAGCAGCCGACAGTATCCGTCCTACAATGAGCAGTTCTTC | CASSRQYPSYNEQFF
- | - | 12 | TRBJ2-1 | TRBV7-2 | TGTGCCAGCAGCGCACGTAGGGATGAGCAGTTCTTC | CASSARRDEQFF
few | - | 12 | TRBJ2-7 | TRBV5-1 | TGCGCCAGCAGCTTAAGTAAATACGAGCAGTACTTC | CASSLSKYEQYF
many | - | 16 | TRBJ2-2 | TRBV7-3 | TGTGCCAGCAGTCCGTTAGGAAGCCCGAACACCGGGGAGCTGTTTTTT | CASSPLGSPNTGELFF
many | - | 17 | TRBJ2-2 | TRBV7-2 | TGTGCCAGCAGCCCAAGACTGAAAGCTACGAACACCGGGGAGCTGTTTTTT | CASSPRLKATNTGELFF
many | TRBD1 | 13 | TRBJ2-5 | TRBV5-1 | TGCGCCAGCAGCTCGACAGGGCAGGGGACCCAGTACTTC | CASSSTGQGTQYF
- | - | 14 | TRBJ1-2 | TRBV28 | TGTGCCAGCAGTTTTTTCGGGGGGGCGCCGGGCTACACCTTC | CASSFFGGAPGYTF
- | TRBD1 | 13 | TRBJ1-5 | TRBV30 | TGTGCCTCCTCACAGGGGATGGATCAGCCCCAGCATTTT | CASSQGMDQPQHF
few | TRBD1 | 20 | TRBJ2-2 | TRBV10-2 | TGCGCCAGCAGTGTTATTGTGGCAGGGGGCATGGAAAGGAACACCGGGGAGCTGTTTTTT | CASSVIVAGGMERNTGELFF
few | - | 14 | TRBJ2-7 | TRBV29-1 | TGCAGCGTTGGAAGTACGGCCACTACAGGGGAGCAGTACTTC | CSVGSTATTGEQYF
- | TRBD2 | 15 | TRBJ2-3 | TRBV6-6 | TGTGCCAGCAGCTCGCGTGGGGGGGTCACAGATACGCAGTATTTT | CASSSRGGVTDTQYF
- | - | 12 | TRBJ1-1 | TRBV20-1 | TGCAGTGCTAGAGTGGAGAACACTGAAGCTTTCTTT | CSARVENTEAFF
- | TRBD1 | 13 | TRBJ2-5 | TRBV10-2 | TGCGCCAGCCTGGACAGGGGGCTAGAGACCCAGTACTTC | CASLDRGLETQYF
few | TRBD2 | 17 | TRBJ2-2 | TRBV6-6 | TGTGCCAGCAGTTACTCAGCGGGGGTGCGACTGGCCGGGGAGCTGTTTTTT | CASSYSAGVRLAGELFF
few | - | 13 | TRBJ1-5 | TRBV18 | TGTGCCAGCTCACCAGGGGATAGGCAGCCCCAGCATTTT | CASSPGDRQPQHF
few | - | 15 | TRBJ1-5 | TRBV6-6 | TGTGCCAGCAGTCTAAGTGACCGAGACAATCAGCCCCAGCATTTT | CASSLSDRDNQPQHF
few | TRBD2 | 15 | TRBJ2-1 | TRBV11-1 | TGTGCCAGCAGGGGGAAACTAGCGGGAGCAGCTGAGCAGTTCTTC | CASRGKLAGAAEQFF
few | - | 12 | TRBJ2-1 | TRBV29-1 | TGCAGCGTTCTAACGGGAGTCCCTGAGCAGTTCTTC | CSVLTGVPEQFF
- | - | 16 | TRBJ2-2 | TRBV20-1 | TGCAGTGCTGCGAGGAGTTTACACGCGAACACCGGGGAGCTGTTTTTT | CSAARSLHANTGELFF
few | - | 17 | TRBJ1-1 | TRBV4-2 | TGTGCCAGCAGCCAAGATACCGTTCGGGGAGGCCGAAGGGGAGCTTTCTTT | CASSQDTVRGGRRGAFF
- | - | 13 | TRBJ2-5 | TRBV10-1 | TGCGCCAGCAGTGAAAGGGATGGGGAGACCCAGTACTTC | CASSERDGETQYF
few | - | 15 | TRBJ2-5 | TRBV19 | TGTGCCAGTAGTATAGATGAGAACAGGGTCGAGACCCAGTACTTC | CASSIDENRVETQYF
few | - | 15 | TRBJ1-1 | TRBV18 | TGTGCCAGCTCACCGGCGGAAGGAATGAACACTGAAGCTTTCTTT | CASSPAEGMNTEAFF
few | - | 15 | TRBJ1-2 | TRBV7-2 | TGTGCCAGCAGCTCTCCGGACCCCACCTCCTATGGCTACACCTTC | CASSSPDPTSYGYTF
- | TRBD2 | 16 | TRBJ2-3 | TRBV11-3 | TGTGCCAGCAGCCCTCGACGGGAGGAGGGCACAGATACGCAGTATTTT | CASSPRREEGTDTQYF
- | - | 14 | TRBJ2-1 | TRBV7-9 | TGTGCCAGCAGCTCATCAATAGGGTCCGATGAGCAGTTCTTC | CASSSSIGSDEQFF
- | TRBD2 | 21 | TRBJ2-1 | TRBV18 | TGTGCCAGCTCACCAGGATCCGGGACTAGCGGATCGTACGCCTCCTACAATGAGCAGTTCTTC | CASSPGSGTSGSYASYNEQFF
many | - | 16 | TRBJ2-7 | TRBV10-3 | TGTGCCATCAGTGGATCCGGGACAACGGGAACCTACGAGCAGTACTTC | CAISGSGTTGTYEQYF
- | - | 14 | TRBJ2-2 | TRBV6-5 | TGTGCCAGCAGTTATGTGGTAAACACCGGGGAGCTGTTTTTT | CASSYVVNTGELFF
many | - | 14 | TRBJ1-1 | TRBV6-2/TRBV6-3 | TGTGCCAGCAGTTACTCCCTCCTCCGAGCCGAAGCTTTCTTT | CASSYSLLRAEAFF
few | - | 13 | TRBJ2-3 | TRBV10-1 | TGCGCCAGCAGTGGTTACGATACAGATACGCAGTATTTT | CASSGYDTDTQYF
few | TRBD2 | 14 | TRBJ2-3 | TRBV29-1 | TGCAGCTTCTCCCTTCGGGGGGACTCAGATACGCAGTATTTT | CSFSLRGDSDTQYF
few | TRBD1 | 14 | TRBJ1-2 | TRBV7-8 | TGTGCCAGCAGCTCCCCCGGGACAGGGGATGGCTACACCTTC | CASSSPGTGDGYTF